This TCR beta chain appears in the sequencing data of a study of blood T cell repertoires in COVID-19. The overall study: PBMCs, B-cell-depleted T cells, or T cells provided the cDNA or gDNA that made up the material.

Per germline, CDR1 LNHDA and CDR2 SQIVND (reference sequence). V lost 4 bases to trimming and J lost 4 bases; unmatched junction nucleotides: 9. The CDR3 sequence is 15 residues long. Ten or more counts support this clone. Assay used: immunoSEQ multiplex PCR; TCRdb lists only in-frame clones, some missing. The table has over 150,000 clones, about 81% seen once. Cohort assignment relied on participant-reported clinical history. Donors in Cohort 3 counted as recovered after two negative PCRs, clearance, or symptom resolution. The rearrangement uses TRBV19 and TRBJ2-5; TRBD2 agrees at 7 bases. The sequence derives from a man aged 45-60 years who had recovered from COVID-19. The material sequenced was PBMCs or T cells enriched from blood (not recorded which). CDR3 protein: CASSTPSAGIETQYF. As DNA, the CDR3 is TGTGCCAGTAGTACCCCGTCAGCGGGGATAGAGACCCAGTACTTC.